Ten or more counts support the clone carrying this TCR beta chain. Its cognate antigen is unknown. These data belong to a study of T-cell reconstitution after alpha-beta-depleted transplantation in children. The authors prepared the TCRbeta library with unique molecular identifiers. TCRdb reprocessed the PCR reads via MiXCR and lists one record per CDR3 protein. The data hold 700,000 to 950,000 distinct CDR3 sequences, with approximately 15% observed a single time. Study-level findings and limits: The authors attributed T-cell counts and diversity one year after transplant mostly to newly produced T cells. Expanded graft clones numbering several hundred reportedly gave rise to alpha-beta T cells about two months after transplant.

Per the germline V gene, CDR1 is ENHRY and CDR2 is SYGVKD. The ends lost 4 bases at V and 9 bases at J; junction bases unmatched: 3. The CDR3 totals 12 residues. The receptor comes from a male patient between 10 and 17 years old who had a stem cell transplant for acute lymphoblastic leukemia, so the T cells may come from the graft donor. This chain connects TRBV10-3 to TRBJ2-1; 7 bases align to TRBD1. This specimen consisted of PBMCs, mostly from graft donor cells, obtained 360 days after TCRalphabeta/CD19-depleted stem cell transplant. The CDR3 DNA reads TGTGCCATCAGTGGGGACAGCGGTGAGCAGTTCTTC. Translation gives CAISGDSGEQFF.